This T cell receptor (beta chain) was recovered during a study of OX40 agonist ivuxolimab in advanced cancers. Whole-study context: Subjects had a mean age of roughly 57 years, with a range of about 23 to 85; around 84% were male. Study-wide points: Partial responders receiving 0.1-3.0 mg/kg showed among the lowest clonal expansion. Both CD4+ and CD8+ T cell populations in blood had undergone clonal expansion by week 6 at 0.1 to 3.0 mg/kg.

With regard to this clone: Its antigen is unidentified.

This CDR3 has 17 residues. V shed 5 bases, J shed 2 bases, and the junction held 9 bases outside the gene matches. CDR1 and CDR2 from the germline V gene are MNHEY and SMNVEV (reference sequence). Method: immunoSEQ multiplex PCR; TCRdb's copy keeps in-frame clones and lacks some. Of 65,000 to 90,000 clones listed, about 91% are singletons. Material: CD4+ or CD8+ T cells sorted from blood, obtained in a trial of the OX40 agonist ivuxolimab. This chain uses TRBV27 with TRBJ2-1; 10 nucleotides align to TRBD2. The clonotype originates from an adult with an advanced solid tumor such as melanoma, head and neck, liver or kidney cancer. In DNA, the CDR3 is TGTGCCAGCAGTCTCGGTAGCGGGAGGCGGGCCTACAATGAGCAGTTCTTC. Translated, it gives CASSLGSGRRAYNEQFF.